The clone carrying this T cell receptor (beta chain) was counted many times. Its antigen is not known. Individual cDNA molecules were tagged with unique molecular identifiers. TCRdb used MiXCR to reprocess the 5' RACE reads, holding one entry per CDR3 protein. Counted here are over 35,000 distinct CDR3 sequences, around 6.5% occurring once; the ten biggest clones make up about 20%. The sample belongs to a study of early T cells in non-severe SARS-CoV-2 infection. About the study: The sequenced material was bulk RNA from unsorted whole blood, and its chains were unpaired.

The germline V gene has CDR1 DFQATT and CDR2 SNEGSKA (reference sequence). This CDR3 has 13 amino acids. V was cut by 2 bases and J by 7 bases, with 15 bases left in between. Study-level results: Sequences matched to VDJdb favored anti-spike CD8 responses, while private and CD4 specificities were missed.

This sequence joins TRBV20-1 and TRBJ2-7; maybe TRBD1 (6 bases). The material sequenced was whole blood, taken at baseline. The TCR comes from an adult who was a healthcare worker with PCR-confirmed SARS-CoV-2 infection or an uninfected control (not recorded which). The CDR3 DNA sequence: TGCAGTGCTAGAAGGCCCAGGGGTTGGGAGCAGTACTTC. Translated: CSARRPRGWEQYF.